This T cell receptor (beta chain) is from a study of cytomegalovirus exposure and HLA in healthy donors. Use of 60 Vbeta and 13 Jbeta primers characterized the PCR. Using immunoSEQ multiplex PCR, the repertoire was profiled, and TCRdb retains in-frame clones only, with some absent. The table includes about 120,000 clones, less than 90% detected once. CDR1 is SGHNT and CDR2 is YENEEA in the germline V gene. The V segment lost 1 base and the J segment 6 bases; nucleotides outside the gene matches: 6. This CDR3 comprises 16 residues. Sequencing used PBMCs. This chain links TRBV11-3 with TRBJ2-2, with 9 positions matching TRBD2. The TCR sequence derives from a man aged 50 or older in good health and CMV-seronegative. CDR3 sequence reads: CASSLVAGGFAGELFF. The CDR3 nucleotides read TGTGCCAGCAGCTTAGTTGCGGGGGGGTTCGCCGGGGAGCTGTTTTTT.